The following is a T cell receptor beta chain sequence with its context. Its specificity is not known. The CDR3 is 13 amino acids. V shed 3 bases, J shed 3 bases, and the junction held 0 bases outside the gene matches. The germline CDR1 and CDR2 sequences are SGHRS and YFSETQ. The data are from a study of cytomegalovirus exposure and HLA in healthy donors. Study-wide findings and caveats: Common viral pathogens seemed, in a later analysis, to connect with several of the most significant clusters.

Donors counted as nominally healthy when sampled, yet unrecorded immune exposures were likely. PCR primers comprised 60 Vbeta and 13 Jbeta primers. As handled by the study authors: As a later analysis found, there were 70 million to 100 million unique TCR beta chains, of which around 10 million were shared. The table came from immunoSEQ multiplex PCR; TCRdb's copy has only in-frame clones and leaves some out. Clonal size and the V and J genes are those of that table, whereas D and trimming came from the DNA. Among approximately 79,000 clones listed, 78% were seen once. Source material: PBMCs. The J gene is TRBJ1-1, the V gene TRBV5-1; 9 bases map to TRBD1. The receptor was isolated from a male donor in good health and CMV-seropositive. The CDR3 DNA sequence: TGCGCCAGCAGCTGGACAGGGGACACTGAAGCTTTCTTT. It encodes CASSWTGDTEAFF.